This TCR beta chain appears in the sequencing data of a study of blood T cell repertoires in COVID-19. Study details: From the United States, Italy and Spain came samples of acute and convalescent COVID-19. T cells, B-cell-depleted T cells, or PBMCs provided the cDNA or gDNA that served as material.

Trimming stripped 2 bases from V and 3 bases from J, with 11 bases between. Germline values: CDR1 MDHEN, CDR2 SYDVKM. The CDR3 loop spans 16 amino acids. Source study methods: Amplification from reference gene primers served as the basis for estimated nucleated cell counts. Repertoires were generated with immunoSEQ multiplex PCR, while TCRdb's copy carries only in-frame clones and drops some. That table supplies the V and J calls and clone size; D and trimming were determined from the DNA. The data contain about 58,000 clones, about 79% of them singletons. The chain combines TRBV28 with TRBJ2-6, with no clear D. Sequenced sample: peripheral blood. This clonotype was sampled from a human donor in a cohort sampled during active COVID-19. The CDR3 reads CASSLDAGIGANVLTF. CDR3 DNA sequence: TGTGCCAGCAGTTTAGACGCAGGCATTGGGGCCAACGTCCTGACTTTC.